The source of this T cell receptor beta chain is a study of blood T cells in healthy people across ages. Germline CDR1 is SEHNR and CDR2 is FQNEAQ (reference sequence). Trimming took 5 bases from V and 10 from J; bases not matched to a gene: 6. CDR3 length: 13 amino acids. As for this clonotype: The antigen remains unidentified.

The authors ran a second PCR of 7 to 11 cycles using a sample-barcoded 5' primer and a J-beta primer mix. TCRdb processed the 5' RACE reads anew with MiXCR; each CDR3 protein has one entry. Of some 780,000 distinct CDR3 sequences listed, more than 55% are singletons. Healthy Russian Caucasian donors spanned ages about 6 to 100 years. Total RNA, at least 5 micrograms per sample, came from PBMCs. Points from the study as a whole: Unsorted PBMCs ruled out conclusive naive versus antigen-experienced comparison. Comparison with aged donors showed that long-lived donors had more naive CD4+ cells and higher diversity.

This rearrangement joins TRBV7-9 to TRBJ2-3, with 10 bases that match TRBD2. Sequenced sample: blood. This TCR derives from a man aged 40-50 years in good health. DNA of the CDR3: TGTGCCAGCAGCACCCGGACTAGCGGTTCGCAGTATTTT. This encodes CASSTRTSGSQYF.